This T cell receptor (beta chain) was sequenced in a study of blood T cell repertoires in COVID-19. Per the authors' pipeline: It was from reference gene primer amplification that nucleated cell counts were estimated. Some clones are missing from TCRdb's copy, which holds only in-frame ones; the method was immunoSEQ multiplex PCR. V, J and clone size are those of that table, while D and trimming were read from the DNA. In the table there are 85,000 to 130,000 clones, 70% to 90% of which are singletons. In Cohort 3, a recovered donor had either two negative PCRs, clearance, or symptom resolution. Germline-derived CDR1 and CDR2 are KGHSH and LQKENI. The CDR3 is 17 amino acids. V was clipped by 4 bases and J by 2 bases; unmatched bases: 7.

This rearrangement joins TRBV18 to TRBJ2-6; the match to TRBD1 covers 8 bases. The sample taken for sequencing was PBMCs or T cells enriched from blood (not recorded which). The sequence came from a woman between 50 and 59 years old who had recovered from COVID-19. DNA for the CDR3: TGTGCCAGCTCACAGTTCTCAGGGGGCGCTGGGGCCAACGTCCTGACTTTC. It translates to CASSQFSGGAGANVLTF.